This TCR beta chain was sequenced in a study of cytomegalovirus exposure and HLA in healthy donors. The PCR had 60 Vbeta and 13 Jbeta primers. Clones were sequenced by immunoSEQ multiplex PCR, and TCRdb holds only the in-frame ones, with some missing. The specimen's table records 150,000 to 250,000 clones. The CDR3 has 14 residues. Looked up from germline, CDR1 is SGHNT and CDR2 is YYREEE (reference sequence). Trimming shortened V by 2 bases and J by 4 bases, and 12 bases separated the two germline ends. Sequenced sample: PBMCs. This clonotype was sampled from a boy aged 5-17 years in good health and CMV-seronegative. The V and J genes are TRBV5-4 and TRBJ1-2; D unclear. Here the CDR3 reads CASSFPTGSYGYTF. As DNA, the CDR3 is TGTGCCAGCAGCTTCCCTACCGGGTCCTATGGCTACACCTTC.